Presented here are 28 T cell receptor beta chains from one specimen sequenced in a study of blood T cell repertoires in COVID-19. The protocol was immunoSEQ multiplex PCR, while the TCRdb copy is restricted to in-frame clones and leaves out a portion. The repertoire holds under 300,000 clones, with approximately 78% as singletons. The sample taken for sequencing was peripheral blood. The receptors stem from an older woman with active or convalescent COVID-19.

The chain links TRBV10-1 to TRBJ2-5, with D unclear. The germline gives CDR1 WNHNN, CDR2 SYGVQD (reference sequence). The CDR3 length is 11 residues. The V end was cut by 5 bases, the J end by 3 bases, with 4 bases between. CDR3 sequence reads: CASSPKETQYF. Written as DNA, the CDR3 is TGCGCCAGCAGTCCCAAAGAGACCCAGTACTTC.

This clone occurred a few times. The V call is TRBV3-1 (or the pseudogene TRBV3-2), the J call TRBJ2-4; TRBD2 matches at 10 bases. J was trimmed by 4 bases and V by 1 base; bases with no gene match: 4. The CDR3 is 16 amino acids. The V gene's germline CDR1 is LGHDT and CDR2 YNNKEL (reference sequence). CDR3 amino acids: CASSQVGSGGKNIQYF. CDR3 DNA: TGTGCCAGCAGCCAAGTGGGTAGCGGGGGGAAAAACATTCAGTACTTC.

This clone was detected only a few times. DNA of the CDR3: TGTGCCAGCTCACCACCCGGCCTCCCGGGGGGCTACACCTTC. It specifies CASSPPGLPGGYTF. The gene calls are TRBV18 and TRBJ1-2; D ambiguous. The germline gives CDR1 KGHSH, CDR2 LQKENI. The CDR3 covers 14 residues. V shed 0 bases and J shed 8 bases, with 13 bases lying between them. Full variable domain (rest looked up from reference TRBV18 and TRBJ1-2): NAGVMQNPRHLVRRRGQEARLRCSPMKGHSHVYWYRQLPEEGLKFMVYLQKENIIDESGMPKERFSAEFPKEGPSILRIQQVVRGDSAAYFCASSPPGLPGGYTFGSGTRLTVV.

This chain links TRBV11-2 with TRBJ2-7, with 12 bases matching TRBD2. J gave up 2 bases and V 2 bases, and 13 bases lay outside the gene matches. CDR3 size: 19 residues. CDR1 is SGHAT and CDR2 is FQNNGV in the germline V gene. CDR3 nucleotides: TGTGCCAGCAGCTTAAAACGCTTTACTAGCGGGGGGCCCCCCTACGAGCAGTACTTC. Its translation is CASSLKRFTSGGPPYEQYF. Full variable domain (rest looked up from reference TRBV11-2 and TRBJ2-7): EAGVAQSPRYKIIEKRQSVAFWCNPISGHATLYWYQQILGQGPKLLIQFQNNGVVDDSQLPKDRFSAERLKGVDSTLKIQPAKLEDSAVYLCASSLKRFTSGGPPYEQYFGPGTRLTVT.

J is TRBJ2-4 and V is TRBV18; D perhaps matches TRBD2 (5 bases). Germline CDR1 and CDR2: KGHSH and LQKENI. There are 13 residues in the CDR3. The V gene lost 5 bases and the J gene lost 2 bases, with 7 bases spanning the gap. The CDR3 nucleotides are TGTGCCAGCTCAGAGGGCTCCAAAAACATTCAGTACTTC. This translates into CASSEGSKNIQYF.

This clone was seen a few times. The chain combines TRBV7-9 with TRBJ2-1, with 8 positions matching TRBD1. The CDR3 length is 15 residues. Germline V CDR1 and CDR2: SEHNR, FQNEAQ (reference sequence). The V segment lost 5 bases and the J segment 1 base; nucleotides outside the gene matches: 4. As DNA, the CDR3 is TGTGCCAGCAGCGGTACAGGGGGATCCTACAATGAGCAGTTCTTC. This gives the protein CASSGTGGSYNEQFF.

The rearrangement links TRBV9 to TRBJ2-3, with a tentative D call TRBD1 (7 bases). The V gene's germline CDR1 is SGDLS and CDR2 YYNGEE. The CDR3 length is 15 residues. The V end was cut by 0 bases, the J end by 2 bases, with 10 bases between. The DNA for the CDR3 is TGTGCCAGCAGCGTAGGGAGGGGGCCCACAGATACGCAGTATTTT. This gives the protein CASSVGRGPTDTQYF.

The V gene is TRBV11-3, the J gene TRBJ2-2; D is undetermined. Germline V gene sequence: CDR1 SGHNT, CDR2 YENEEA. Trimming pared 5 bases from V and 6 bases from J, leaving 4 bases between. The CDR3 has 11 residues. Here the CDR3 DNA reads TGTGCCAGCAGCGGAGCCGGGGAGCTGTTTTTT. Encoded protein: CASSGAGELFF.

This clone came up once. This rearrangement joins TRBV5-4 to TRBJ2-3; D is possibly TRBD2 (6 bases). The germline V gene encodes CDR1 SGHNT and CDR2 YYREEE (reference sequence). This CDR3 has 14 residues. V was pared by 0 bases and J by 8 bases, with 13 bases between. CDR3 residues: CASSLGDSAGTQYF. Written as DNA, the CDR3 is TGTGCCAGCAGCTTGGGGGACTCGGCGGGTACGCAGTATTTT.

This rearrangement joins TRBV7-7 to TRBJ2-6; 7 nucleotides match TRBD1. The V segment lost 5 bases and the J segment 0 bases; nucleotides outside the gene matches: 10. Germline values: CDR1 SSHAT, CDR2 FNYEAQ (reference sequence). This CDR3 has 18 residues. The CDR3 loop is CASSLLQTGSSGANVLTF. The CDR3 DNA follows: TGTGCCAGCAGCCTCCTCCAGACAGGGAGCTCTGGGGCCAACGTCCTGACTTTC. The full variable domain, rest sourced from reference TRBV7-7 and TRBJ2-6, is GAGVSQSPRYKVTKRGQDVTLRCDPISSHATLYWYQQALGQGPEFLTYFNYEAQPDKSGLPSDRFSAERPEGSISTLTIQRTEQRDSAMYRCASSLLQTGSSGANVLTFGAGSRLTVL.

The rearrangement uses TRBV19 and TRBJ1-5; D is uncertain. CDR3 length: 15 amino acids. CDR1 is LNHDA and CDR2 is SQIVND in the germline V gene (reference sequence). V lost 7 bases to trimming and J lost 4 bases, with 17 bases between them. CDR3 DNA: TGTGCCAGTACTGACGGCGGGCTCGGGAATCAGCCCCAGCATTTT. This gives the protein CASTDGGLGNQPQHF.

V gene TRBV7-9 combines with J gene TRBJ2-5; 7 positions agree with TRBD2. The V and J ends lost 5 bases and 5 bases, in that order; junction bases with no gene match: 8. This CDR3 spans 14 amino acids. Germline V lookup: CDR1 SEHNR, CDR2 FQNEAQ (reference sequence). The CDR3 sequence: CASSPREAMETQYF. The CDR3 nucleotides are TGTGCCAGCAGCCCACGGGAGGCTATGGAGACCCAGTACTTC.

The genes are TRBV5-1 and TRBJ2-1; 9 bases align to TRBD1. The CDR3 totals 16 residues. The germline CDR1 and CDR2 sequences are SGHRS and YFSETQ. V shed 5 bases and J 3 bases; nucleotides not matched to a gene: 9. The CDR3 sequence: CASRPIQGQGYNEQFF. The CDR3 bases are TGCGCCAGCAGACCGATACAGGGACAGGGCTACAATGAGCAGTTCTTC.

This clone was recorded only once. The V call is TRBV20-1, the J call TRBJ2-1; D ambiguous. Trimming took 3 bases from V and 9 from J, leaving 9 bases between them. The CDR3 extends over 11 amino acids. Germline-derived CDR1 and CDR2 are DFQATT and SNEGSKA (reference sequence). CDR3 DNA sequence: TGCAGTGCTAGTGGGTCGGGTGAGCAGTTCTTC. It specifies CSASGSGEQFF.

This clone was detected only a few times. This chain uses TRBV12-2 with TRBJ1-1; whether TRBD1, the table's D call, matches the DNA was not checked. TRBV12-2 is given as a pseudogene. This CDR3 contains 13 residues. The CDR3 reads CASRLGQGGEAFF. The CDR3 bases are TGTGCAAGTCGCTTAGGACAGGGAGGTGAAGCTTTCTTT.

V usage is TRBV2 and J usage is TRBJ1-4; a possible D gene is TRBD1 (6 bases). V lost 11 bases and J lost 8, with 18 bases in between. CDR1 SNHLY and CDR2 FYNNEI come from the germline V gene. The CDR3 sequence is 13 residues long. The CDR3 sequence: CAGGGAMVEKLFF. The CDR3, as DNA: TGTGCCGGAGGGGGGGCTATGGTGGAAAAACTGTTTTTT.

The chain recombines TRBV5-1 with TRBJ2-2; no clear D. Trimming pared 1 base from V and 1 base from J, leaving 8 bases between. The length of the CDR3 is 15 residues. Germline values: CDR1 SGHRS, CDR2 YFSETQ. The CDR3 DNA reads as TGCGCCAGCAGCTTGTGGGCACAGAACACCGGGGAGCTGTTTTTT. This gives the protein CASSLWAQNTGELFF.

The J gene is TRBJ1-1, the V gene TRBV6-1; D is undetermined. Germline values: CDR1 MNHNS, CDR2 SASEGT. This CDR3 is 13 amino acids long. Deletions cut 3 bases from V and 7 bases from J, with 12 bases between. Written as DNA, the CDR3 is TGTGCCAGCAGTGACCCAGGCCGATTTGAAGCTTTCTTT. This codes for CASSDPGRFEAFF.

V usage is TRBV25-1 and J usage is TRBJ2-3; D is perhaps TRBD2 (6 bases). Germline loops: CDR1 MGHDK, CDR2 SYGVNS. The CDR3 extends over 14 amino acids. V lost 5 bases and J 0 bases, leaving 9 bases between the germline ends. CDR3 coding DNA: TGTGCCAGCAGTTTAGCGGCGAGCACAGATACGCAGTATTTT. Protein sequence: CASSLAASTDTQYF.

The V gene is TRBV11-2, the J gene TRBJ1-1; D remains ambiguous. Looked up from germline, CDR1 is SGHAT and CDR2 is FQNNGV. V was trimmed by 0 bases and J by 1 base, leaving 9 bases between them. The CDR3 is 15 amino acids. CDR3 sequence reads: CASSLDLAGNTEAFF. Written as DNA, the CDR3 is TGTGCCAGCAGCTTAGATCTGGCGGGGAACACTGAAGCTTTCTTT.

The chain carries TRBV6-2 or TRBV6-3 and TRBJ1-1; TRBD1 aligns across 7 bases. V lost 4 bases, J lost 1 base, and 3 bases stayed unmatched. This CDR3 region has 14 residues. The germline V gene encodes CDR1 MNHEY and CDR2 SVGEGT. The DNA of the CDR3 is TGTGCCAGCAGTTTCGACAGGGAGAACACTGAAGCTTTCTTT. Amino acid sequence: CASSFDRENTEAFF.

V gene TRBV5-6 combines with J gene TRBJ1-3, with 7 bases lining up with TRBD1. This CDR3 has 15 residues. CDR1 is SGHDT and CDR2 is YYEEEE in the germline V gene. The J segment lost 2 bases and the V segment lost 7 bases, leaving 9 bases of the junction unmatched. CDR3 protein: CASRTQGGAGNTIYF. In DNA, the CDR3 is TGTGCCAGCCGTACCCAGGGGGGCGCTGGAAACACCATATATTTT.

This chain uses TRBV7-8 with TRBJ2-5; D is unclear. The germline V and J ends were trimmed by 5 bases and 5 bases, with 18 bases remaining between them. The germline V gene encodes CDR1 SGHVS and CDR2 FQNEAQ. The CDR3 runs to 15 residues. CDR3 sequence (DNA): TGTGCCAGCAGCCCAGGTAGTGGGTGGGCGGAGACCCAGTACTTC. This sequence encodes CASSPGSGWAETQYF.

The chain joins TRBV5-8 to TRBJ2-1; 10 bases line up with TRBD2. V shed 0 bases and J 6 bases; nucleotides not matched to a gene: 6. In germline, CDR1 is SGHTS, CDR2 YDEGEE. CDR3 length: 16 amino acids. The CDR3 bases are TGTGCCAGCAGCTTGGCAAGGACTAGCGGCCCCAATGAGCAGTTCTTC. Amino acid sequence: CASSLARTSGPNEQFF.

This chain joins TRBV10-3 and TRBJ1-2, with 7 bases that match TRBD1. The CDR3 runs 13 residues. Germline CDR1 reads ENHRY; CDR2 reads SYGVKD. The J segment lost 4 bases and the V segment lost 6 bases, leaving 5 bases of the junction unmatched. CDR3 in amino acids: CAISGTERYGYTF. CDR3 bases: TGTGCCATCAGCGGGACAGAACGCTATGGCTACACCTTC.

This clone was observed a single time. This may stem from a read error, because a much larger clone lies one nucleotide away. The rearrangement joins TRBV12-3 or TRBV12-4 to TRBJ1-2; D is unresolved. Trimming stripped 1 base from V and 4 bases from J, with 7 bases between. The CDR3 sequence is 13 residues long. CDR3 protein: CASSLGAGYGYTF. DNA of the CDR3: TGTGCCAGCAGTTTAGGGGCAGGCTATGGCTACACCTTC.

The chain combines TRBV18 with TRBJ2-7; perhaps TRBD1 as D (6 bases). Trimming removed 3 bases from V and 2 bases from J, with 20 bases in between. CDR3 length: 17 amino acids. From germline, CDR1 is KGHSH and CDR2 LQKENI. The CDR3 DNA follows: TGTGCCAGCTCACCCGCTGGAGCCGGGACAACAGCCTACGAGCAGTACTTC. Its translation: CASSPAGAGTTAYEQYF.

This clone was counted a few times. The CDR3 coding sequence is TGTGCCAGCAGCTGGGGACTAGCGGGGACGGAGACCCAGTACTTC. Protein: CASSWGLAGTETQYF. This chain joins TRBV7-2 and TRBJ2-5, with 13 bases that match TRBD2. This CDR3 contains 15 residues. J gave up 5 bases and V 4 bases, and 4 bases lay outside the gene matches. Germline V CDR1 and CDR2: SGHTA, FQGNSA.